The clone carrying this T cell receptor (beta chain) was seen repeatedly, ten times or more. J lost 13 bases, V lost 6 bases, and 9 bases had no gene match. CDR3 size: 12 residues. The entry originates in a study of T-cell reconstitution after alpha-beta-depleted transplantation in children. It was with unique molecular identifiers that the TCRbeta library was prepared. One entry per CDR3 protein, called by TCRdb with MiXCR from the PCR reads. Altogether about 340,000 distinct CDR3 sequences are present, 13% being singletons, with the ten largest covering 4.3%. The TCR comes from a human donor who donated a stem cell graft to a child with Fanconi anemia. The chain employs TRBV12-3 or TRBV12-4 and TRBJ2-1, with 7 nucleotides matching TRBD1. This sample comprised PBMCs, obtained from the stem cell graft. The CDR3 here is CASSLLRDSQFF. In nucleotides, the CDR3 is TGTGCCAGCAGCCTCCTCAGGGACAGTCAGTTCTTC.